Listed below are T cell receptor beta chains from one sample, sequenced in a study of cytomegalovirus exposure and HLA in healthy donors. Clones were read by immunoSEQ multiplex PCR, and TCRdb kept only the in-frame ones, dropping some. The sample has approximately 150,000 clones; more than 70% are singletons. Sequencing input: PBMCs. Receptors were obtained from a middle-aged woman in good health and CMV-seronegative. The CDR3 runs from the conserved cysteine through the conserved F or W. The D gene is left open where the match is weak. For some rows the clone size is stated as once, few or many, or as a class when expanded; others skip it.

J,size,V,D,DNA,CDR3
TRBJ2-7,-,TRBV27,TRBD2,TGTGCCAGCAGTTATCGGTCGGTACTAGCGGGAAAAAGGGGTGACGAGCAGTACTTC,CASSYRSVLAGKRGDEQYF
TRBJ2-2,-,TRBV27,-,TGTGCCAGCAGTACGAGTTTAGCTTACACCGGGGAGCTGTTTTTT,CASSTSLAYTGELFF
TRBJ2-7,-,TRBV5-8,-,TGTGCCAGCAGTCGGGGGTTCTACGAGCAGTACTTC,CASSRGFYEQYF
TRBJ2-5,-,TRBV7-9,TRBD1,TGTGCCAGCAGCCCTCAGGGGGTGGCAGGGAGAGAGACCCAGTACTTC,CASSPQGVAGRETQYF
TRBJ1-1,once,TRBV6-4,TRBD1,TGTGCCAGCAGTGGGGACAGCGAAAACACTGAAGCTTTCTTT,CASSGDSENTEAFF
TRBJ1-2,-,TRBV18,TRBD1,TGTGCCAGCTCACCAGGACCCGGACAGGTGAACTATGGCTACACCTTC,CASSPGPGQVNYGYTF
TRBJ1-4,-,TRBV7-8,-,TGTGCCAGCAGCTTTAGTCTGCGAGGACAACCGAATGAAAAACTGTTTTTT,CASSFSLRGQPNEKLFF
TRBJ1-6,-,TRBV2,TRBD1,TGTGCCAGCAGCCTGACAGGGGGGTCCTATAATTCACCCCTCCACTTT,CASSLTGGSYNSPLHF
TRBJ2-3,-,TRBV19,-,TGTGCCAGTATCGACAGAAGCACAGATACGCAGTATTTT,CASIDRSTDTQYF
TRBJ1-5,few,TRBV9,-,TGTGCCAGCAGCCGGTATCCGAATCAGCCCCAGCATTTT,CASSRYPNQPQHF
TRBJ1-5,-,TRBV10-2,-,TGCGCCAGCAGTGAGTCTGCAGGTTGGAATCAGCCCCAGCATTTT,CASSESAGWNQPQHF
TRBJ1-5,-,TRBV10-3,TRBD1,TGTGCCATCCGGGACAGTACAATCTTGGGCAATCAGCCCCAGCATTTT,CAIRDSTILGNQPQHF
TRBJ1-2,medium-sized,TRBV28,-,TGTGCCAGCAACATACAGGGCTACTATGGCTACACCTTC,CASNIQGYYGYTF
TRBJ2-1,-,TRBV13,-,TGTGCCAGCAGCCTATCTATGTCGCGATCTCCCAACAATGAGCAGTTCTTC,CASSLSMSRSPNNEQFF
TRBJ1-2,-,TRBV7-2,TRBD1,TGTGCCAGCAGCTTGGGACAGGGGGCGAAGGGCTACACCTTC,CASSLGQGAKGYTF
TRBJ1-1,-,TRBV2,-,TGTGCCAGCAGTGCAAGGGGGGGAGAACGGAACACTGAAGCTTTCTTT,CASSARGGERNTEAFF
TRBJ1-4,-,TRBV7-9,-,TGTGCCAGCAGACAACAGGGTATTTCTAATGAAAAACTGTTTTTT,CASRQQGISNEKLFF
TRBJ1-2,-,TRBV7-6,-,TGTGCCAGCAGCAAAACCACCGGGAGACTAAACTATGGCTACACCTTC,CASSKTTGRLNYGYTF
TRBJ2-7,-,TRBV19,TRBD1,TGTGCCAGTAGTATATTGTCCGGGACAGGGTTTACGGAGCAGTACTTC,CASSILSGTGFTEQYF
TRBJ1-2,-,TRBV10-1,TRBD1,TGCGCCAGCAGTGCGACAGGGCACTATGGCTACACCTTC,CASSATGHYGYTF
TRBJ2-3,once,TRBV2,-,TGTGCCAGCAATCAGGAGGACACAGATACGCAGTATTTT,CASNQEDTDTQYF
TRBJ2-3,-,TRBV19,-,TGTGCCAATACAGCAGATACGCAGTATTTT,CANTADTQYF